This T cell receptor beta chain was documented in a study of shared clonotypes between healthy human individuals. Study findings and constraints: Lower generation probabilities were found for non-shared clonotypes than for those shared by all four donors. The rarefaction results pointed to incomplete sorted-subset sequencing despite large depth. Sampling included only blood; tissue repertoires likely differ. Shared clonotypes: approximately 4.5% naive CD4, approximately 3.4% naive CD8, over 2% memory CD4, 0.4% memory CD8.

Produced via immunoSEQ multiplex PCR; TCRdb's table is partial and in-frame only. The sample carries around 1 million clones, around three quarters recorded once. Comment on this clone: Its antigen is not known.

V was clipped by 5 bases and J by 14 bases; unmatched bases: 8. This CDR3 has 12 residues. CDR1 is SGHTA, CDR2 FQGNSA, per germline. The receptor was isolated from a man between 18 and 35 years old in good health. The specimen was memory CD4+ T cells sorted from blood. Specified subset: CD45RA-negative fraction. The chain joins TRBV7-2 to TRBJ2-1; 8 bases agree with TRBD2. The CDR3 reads CASSVREGGEFF. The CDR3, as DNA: TGTGCCAGCAGCGTTCGGGAGGGCGGGGAGTTCTTC.